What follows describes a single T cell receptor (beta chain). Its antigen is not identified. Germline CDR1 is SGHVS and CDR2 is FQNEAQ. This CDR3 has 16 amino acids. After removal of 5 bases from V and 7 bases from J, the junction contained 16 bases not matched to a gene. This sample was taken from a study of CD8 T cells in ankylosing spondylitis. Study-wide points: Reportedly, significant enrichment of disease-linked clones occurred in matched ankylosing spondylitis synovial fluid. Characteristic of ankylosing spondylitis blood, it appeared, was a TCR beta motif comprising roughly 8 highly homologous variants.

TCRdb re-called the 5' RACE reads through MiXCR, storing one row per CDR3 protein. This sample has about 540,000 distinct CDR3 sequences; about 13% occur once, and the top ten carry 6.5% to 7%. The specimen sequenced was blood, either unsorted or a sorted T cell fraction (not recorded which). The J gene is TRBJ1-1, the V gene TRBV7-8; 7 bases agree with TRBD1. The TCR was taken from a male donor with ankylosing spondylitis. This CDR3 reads CASSPREGAWRSEAFF. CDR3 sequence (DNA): TGTGCCAGCAGCCCCCGGGAGGGGGCATGGAGAAGTGAAGCTTTCTTT. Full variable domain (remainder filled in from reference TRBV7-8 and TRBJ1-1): GAGVSQSPRYKVAKRGQDVALRCDPISGHVSLFWYQQALGQGPEFLTYFQNEAQLDKSGLPSDRFFAERPEGSVSTLKIQRTQQEDSAVYLCASSPREGAWRSEAFFGQGTRLTVV.